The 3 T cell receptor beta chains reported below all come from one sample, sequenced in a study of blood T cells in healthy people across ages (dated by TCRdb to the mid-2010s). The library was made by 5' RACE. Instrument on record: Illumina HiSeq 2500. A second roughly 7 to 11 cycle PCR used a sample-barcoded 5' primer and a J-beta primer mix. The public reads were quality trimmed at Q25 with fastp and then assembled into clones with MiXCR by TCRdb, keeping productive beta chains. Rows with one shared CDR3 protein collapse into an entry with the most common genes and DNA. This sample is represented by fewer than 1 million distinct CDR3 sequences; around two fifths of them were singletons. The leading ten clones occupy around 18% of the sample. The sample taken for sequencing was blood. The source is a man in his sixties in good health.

The CDR3 protein is CASRTGGADYGYTF. Written as DNA, the CDR3 is TGTGCCAGCAGGACAGGGGGCGCGGACTATGGCTACACCTTC. J is TRBJ1-2 and V is TRBV28, with 10 bases matching TRBD1. The germline CDR1 and CDR2 sequences are MDHEN and SYDVKM. The J segment lost 3 bases and the V segment lost 6 bases, leaving 4 bases of the junction unmatched. CDR3 size: 14 residues.

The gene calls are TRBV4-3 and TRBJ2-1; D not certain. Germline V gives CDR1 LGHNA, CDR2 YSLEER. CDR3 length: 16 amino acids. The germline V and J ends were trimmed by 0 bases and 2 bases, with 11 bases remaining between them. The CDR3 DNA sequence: TGCGCCAGCAGCCAAGATTGGCTAGACACCTACAATGAGCAGTTCTTC. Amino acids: CASSQDWLDTYNEQFF.

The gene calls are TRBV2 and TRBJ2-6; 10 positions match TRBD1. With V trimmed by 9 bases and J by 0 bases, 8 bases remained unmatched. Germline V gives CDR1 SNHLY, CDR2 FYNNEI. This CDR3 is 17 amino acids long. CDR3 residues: CARRRDRGISGANVLTF. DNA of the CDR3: TGTGCCAGGAGGCGGGACAGGGGCATCTCTGGGGCCAACGTCCTGACTTTC.